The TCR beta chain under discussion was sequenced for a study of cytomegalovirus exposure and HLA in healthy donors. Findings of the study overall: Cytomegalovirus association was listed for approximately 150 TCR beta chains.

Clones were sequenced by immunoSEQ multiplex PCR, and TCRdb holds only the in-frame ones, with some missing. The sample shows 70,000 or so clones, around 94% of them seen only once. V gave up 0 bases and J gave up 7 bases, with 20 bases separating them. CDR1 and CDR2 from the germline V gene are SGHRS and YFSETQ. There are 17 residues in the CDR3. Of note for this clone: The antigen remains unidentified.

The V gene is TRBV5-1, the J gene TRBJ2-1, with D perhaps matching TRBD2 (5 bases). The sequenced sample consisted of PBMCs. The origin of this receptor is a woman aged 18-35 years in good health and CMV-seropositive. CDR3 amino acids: CASSLGWPGRAENEQFF. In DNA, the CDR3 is TGCGCCAGCAGCTTGGGGTGGCCGGGAAGAGCGGAGAATGAGCAGTTCTTC. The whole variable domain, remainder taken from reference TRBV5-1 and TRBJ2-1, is KAGVTQTPRYLIKTRGQQVTLSCSPISGHRSVSWYQQTPGQGLQFLFEYFSETQRNKGNFPGRFSGRQFSNSRSEMNVSTLELGDSALYLCASSLGWPGRAENEQFFGPGTRLTVL.